This is a list of T cell receptor beta chains from one sample in a study of human T cells and chemical hapten exposure. MiXCR, applied by TCRdb to the RACE reads, yields one record per CDR3 protein. The sample has 90,000 to 120,000 distinct CDR3 sequences, roughly 9.6% seen once. The sample in question was whole blood, obtained in connection with sensitization to the hapten diphenylcyclopropenone (DPC). The receptors come from a middle-aged woman with alopecia areata. Some clones in this sample may be carry-over from other donors' samples. The CDR3 runs from the conserved cysteine through the conserved F or W. The size entry is marked missing in some rows and otherwise reads once, few, many or a size class.

J gene,V gene,CDR3 length,clone size,CDR3 protein
TRBJ1-2,TRBV28,14,.,CASTPTGRVGGWAF
TRBJ2-3,TRBV3-1,16,many,CASSLQPGWGTDTQYF
TRBJ2-3,TRBV20-1,17,many,CSARDLLAGAYTDTQYF
TRBJ2-2,TRBV6-2/TRBV6-3,16,.,CASSYFRTSGVGELFF
TRBJ2-7,TRBV4-2,12,few,CASSQFQHEQYF
TRBJ2-5,TRBV29-1,13,many,CSVGQGAGETQYF
TRBJ1-2,TRBV12-3/TRBV12-4,15,.,CASSARRGGRNGYTF
TRBJ1-1,TRBV18,13,few,CASSSSQNTEAFF
TRBJ2-7,TRBV29-1,15,.,CSVGGTGGYSYEQYF
TRBJ2-7,TRBV2,16,many,CASSTPGQGYSYEQYF
TRBJ2-7,TRBV19,14,.,CASSIDPSGDEQYF
TRBJ2-4,TRBV7-9,14,.,CASSSISKKNIQYF
TRBJ2-1,TRBV28,15,few,CASSRLGSSYNEQFF
TRBJ2-1,TRBV12-3/TRBV12-4,19,.,CASSLARGSGVLSYNEQFF
TRBJ1-1,TRBV15,14,few,CATSRGDSYTEAFF
TRBJ1-1,TRBV29-1,12,many,CSVARGNTEAFF
TRBJ2-1,TRBV3-1,20,many,CASSQDGGVAGSPFYNEQFF
TRBJ1-2,TRBV6-6,14,few,CASSVEHLTGGYTF
TRBJ2-3,TRBV12-3/TRBV12-4,19,many,CASSPDRGPGGRTTDTQYF
TRBJ2-7,TRBV29-1,13,few,CSVGQGPSYEQYF
TRBJ2-4,TRBV6-5,11,few,CASSYLNIQYF
TRBJ1-2,TRBV5-4,14,few,CASSRGTEAGGYTF
TRBJ2-5,TRBV2,14,few,CASSQGDLTETQYF
TRBJ1-1,TRBV14,15,many,CASSQVTGVYTEAFF
TRBJ2-7,TRBV29-1,11,.,CSVYRAYEQYF
TRBJ2-5,TRBV4-3,17,.,CASSQEGTAPWQETQYF
TRBJ1-5,TRBV18,17,few,CASSEGLADRGNQPQHF
TRBJ1-2,TRBV21-1,11,few,CASSTRYGYTF
TRBJ2-5,TRBV7-2,13,.,CASSFLSQETQYF
TRBJ2-2,TRBV14,17,.,CASSHPRAMRTPGELFF
TRBJ1-5,TRBV5-1,16,many,CASSWGTGYNNQPQHF
TRBJ1-6,TRBV10-2,18,many,CASSESRGVSSYNSPLHF
TRBJ1-4,TRBV10-3,13,many,CAISNWNNEKLFF
TRBJ2-1,TRBV9,17,many,CASSENLAGGPANEQFF
TRBJ2-1,TRBV29-1,10,many,CASFYNEQFF
TRBJ2-2,TRBV4-2,17,many,CASNSPGQGIFTGELFF
TRBJ2-5,TRBV11-2,14,many,CASSSLQRQETQYF
TRBJ2-3,TRBV28,13,.,CASNGQGGDTQYF
TRBJ1-2,TRBV28,13,.,CASSFNLNYGYTF
TRBJ2-7,TRBV3-1,15,.,CASSRRLAAPGEQYF
TRBJ2-2,TRBV20-1,12,once,CSASPHPGELFF
TRBJ2-1,TRBV12-5,14,many,CASGRGAAYNEQFF
TRBJ2-3,TRBV7-2,13,few,CASSPGPQVPQYF
TRBJ1-2,TRBV19,12,many,CASSLENYGYTF
TRBJ2-4,TRBV7-8,13,many,CASSTDSRDIQYF
TRBJ2-5,TRBV6-5,15,many,CASSYWGQGGETQYF
TRBJ2-3,TRBV7-9,16,few,CASSPGEGHITDTQYF
TRBJ2-7,TRBV20-1,13,.,CSASGDSHYEQYF
TRBJ1-1,TRBV13,15,.,CASSPQETPNTEAFF
TRBJ2-3,TRBV7-6,16,few,CASSLVDRGGRNTQYF
TRBJ1-6,TRBV7-9,15,few,CASSPGNSINSPLHF
TRBJ1-5,TRBV6-2/TRBV6-3,14,many,CASTLRGRDQPQHF
TRBJ2-1,TRBV7-2,20,.,CASSLESSSGRISSYNEQFF